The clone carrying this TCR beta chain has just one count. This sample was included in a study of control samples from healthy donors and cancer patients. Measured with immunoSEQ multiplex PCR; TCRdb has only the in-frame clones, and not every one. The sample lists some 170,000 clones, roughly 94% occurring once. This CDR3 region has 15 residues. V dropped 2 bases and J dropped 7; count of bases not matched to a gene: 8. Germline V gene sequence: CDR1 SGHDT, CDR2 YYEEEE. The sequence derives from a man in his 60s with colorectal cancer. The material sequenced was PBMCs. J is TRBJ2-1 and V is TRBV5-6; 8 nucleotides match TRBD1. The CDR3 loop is CASSFSGQGGNEQFF. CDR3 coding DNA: TGTGCCAGCAGCTTCTCCGGACAGGGTGGGAATGAGCAGTTCTTC.